These T cell receptor beta chains were read from a single sample in a study of early T cells in non-severe SARS-CoV-2 infection. TCRdb used MiXCR to reprocess the 5' RACE reads, holding one entry per CDR3 protein. This repertoire shows about 110,000 distinct CDR3 sequences, 9.5% to 13% found once; its top ten account for around 3%. Sequenced input: whole blood. The receptors come from an adult who was a healthcare worker with PCR-confirmed SARS-CoV-2 infection or an uninfected control (not recorded which). Each CDR3 is given with its conserved first and last residue. Each record gives: clone size, V gene, J gene, D gene, CDR3 DNA, CDR3 protein. A D gene is named only where the DNA matches it firmly. Clone size is shown for a subset of rows, as once, few, many or a class of expanded clone.

few	TRBV11-3	TRBJ2-1	NA	TGTGCCAGCAGCTTGAGGGGACTTGGCTCCTACAATGAGCAGTTCTTC	CASSLRGLGSYNEQFF
many	TRBV10-2	TRBJ1-4	NA	TGCGCCAGCCTAGTGTGGCCGACTAATGAAAAACTGTTTTTT	CASLVWPTNEKLFF
many	TRBV7-6	TRBJ2-7	NA	TGTGCCAGCAGCTTAGCAACAGGAAAGACCTACGAGCAGTACTTC	CASSLATGKTYEQYF
many	TRBV11-2	TRBJ2-7	TRBD2	TGTGCCAGCAGCCGCCCGGGACTAGCGGGAGACCCTGGCTACGAGCAGTACTTC	CASSRPGLAGDPGYEQYF
many	TRBV6-4	TRBJ2-3	TRBD1	TGTGCCAGCAGACCAACAGGGGGCACAGATACGCAGTATTTT	CASRPTGGTDTQYF
NA	TRBV29-1	TRBJ1-1	NA	TGCAGCGTTCTGGAGTCGGGACAAGAAGCTTTCTTT	CSVLESGQEAFF
NA	TRBV12-3/TRBV12-4	TRBJ2-1	TRBD2	TGTGCCAGCAGTCAACGTCTGGGGGGGTCGGAGCAGTTCTTC	CASSQRLGGSEQFF
many	TRBV5-5	TRBJ1-4	NA	TGTGCCAGCAGCTTGGTAAACGATCGCCTGTTTTTT	CASSLVNDRLFF
NA	TRBV29-1	TRBJ1-5	NA	TGCAGCGTAGGGGTCCAGCCCCAGCATTTT	CSVGVQPQHF
NA	TRBV7-7	TRBJ2-5	TRBD2	TGTGCTAGCAGCCCCCGACTAGCGGCTGCGGCCCCCCAAGAGACCCAGTACTTC	CASSPRLAAAAPQETQYF
NA	TRBV7-3	TRBJ1-3	TRBD1	TGTGCCAGCAGCCCGGGGACAGGTTCCTCTGGAAACACCATATATTTT	CASSPGTGSSGNTIYF
NA	TRBV21-1	TRBJ1-3	NA	TGTGCCAGCAGCAAAGGAACGGCTGGAAACACCATATATTTT	CASSKGTAGNTIYF
many	TRBV2	TRBJ2-7	TRBD1	TGTGCCAGCAGCGCCGGACAGGGCTCCTACGAGCAGTACTTC	CASSAGQGSYEQYF
NA	TRBV11-3	TRBJ2-7	TRBD2	TGTGCCAGCAGCTTAGATAGCGGGAGCTACGAGCAGTACTTC	CASSLDSGSYEQYF
many	TRBV7-9	TRBJ1-4	NA	TGTGCCAGCAGCTGGGGGTTGGAAAAACTGTTTTTT	CASSWGLEKLFF
few	TRBV5-1	TRBJ2-5	NA	TGCGCCAGCAGCCTGACCGGAGGGATCGGGGAGACCCAGTACTTC	CASSLTGGIGETQYF
few	TRBV11-2	TRBJ2-5	NA	TGTGCCAGCAGCCCCCCAGAGCGTTGGGAGACCCAGTACTTC	CASSPPERWETQYF
many	TRBV5-4	TRBJ1-3	NA	TGTGCCAGCAGCTTCCCTGGAAACACCATATATTTT	CASSFPGNTIYF
NA	TRBV29-1	TRBJ2-6	NA	TGCAGCGTTGATGTCTCTGGGGCCAACGTCCTGACTTTC	CSVDVSGANVLTF
few	TRBV5-1	TRBJ2-3	NA	TGCGCCAGCAGCTTGGTGTCTATCACAGATACGCAGTATTTT	CASSLVSITDTQYF
NA	TRBV28	TRBJ1-2	NA	TGTGCCACCGATCGGGGGCATGGCTACACCTTC	CATDRGHGYTF
NA	TRBV29-1	TRBJ2-1	NA	TGCAGCGTTGACCTGGTGAATGAGCAGTTCTTC	CSVDLVNEQFF
once	TRBV25-1	TRBJ2-5	NA	TGTGCCAGCAGTGAATTTAGGGCAGGGCGGGGGCAGGAGACCCAGTACTTC	CASSEFRAGRGQETQYF
few	TRBV20-1	TRBJ2-3	TRBD2	TGCAGTGCTATACGCCCGGGAGGGGGGGATACGCAGTATTTT	CSAIRPGGGDTQYF
NA	TRBV6-1	TRBJ1-1	NA	TGTGCCAGCAGTGAAATGCAGGGAATGACTGAAGCTTTCTTT	CASSEMQGMTEAFF
NA	TRBV5-1	TRBJ2-1	TRBD2	TGCGCCAGCGCAACTAGCGGAACCTACAATGAGCAGTTCTTC	CASATSGTYNEQFF
NA	TRBV6-5	TRBJ1-2	TRBD1	TGTGCCAGCAGTTATCGGACAGGGGGGAATGGCTACACCTTC	CASSYRTGGNGYTF
many	TRBV5-4	TRBJ1-4	NA	TGTGCCAGCAGCTTGGTTGCGGATCCGAATGAAAAACTGTTTTTT	CASSLVADPNEKLFF
many	TRBV5-1	TRBJ2-5	NA	TGCGCCAGCAGCTTGACAGGGTTCCAAGAGACCCAGTACTTC	CASSLTGFQETQYF
NA	TRBV5-4	TRBJ2-3	NA	TGTGCCAGCAGCTTGTTGGTGGGGAGTGGCACAGATACGCAGTATTTT	CASSLLVGSGTDTQYF
NA	TRBV11-3	TRBJ1-6	NA	TGTGCCAGCAGCCCATTACGGAATTCACCCCTCCACTTT	CASSPLRNSPLHF
few	TRBV5-1	TRBJ2-5	NA	TGCGCCAGCAGCCAGGTCGGGGGTCAAGAGACCCAGTACTTC	CASSQVGGQETQYF
once	TRBV6-6	TRBJ1-1	NA	TGTGCCAGCAGTTACTCGGGGGAAGCTTTCTTT	CASSYSGEAFF
NA	TRBV18	TRBJ2-7	NA	TGTGCCAGCTCAACGGGGTCCTACGAGCAGTACTTC	CASSTGSYEQYF
few	TRBV9	TRBJ1-1	NA	TGTGCCAGCAGCGTAGGAAGTAGCACTGAAGCTTTCTTT	CASSVGSSTEAFF
NA	TRBV7-3	TRBJ2-3	NA	TGTGCCAGCAGCTTAACGCCAAGCACAGATACGCAGTATTTT	CASSLTPSTDTQYF
few	TRBV5-5	TRBJ2-5	NA	TGTGCCAGCAGCCCCTGGCTACAGATTCACCAAGAGACCCAGTACTTC	CASSPWLQIHQETQYF
NA	TRBV27	TRBJ2-1	NA	TGTGCCAGCAGTTCCTGGGGCAGACGGGACAATGAGCAGTTCTTC	CASSSWGRRDNEQFF